This T cell receptor beta chain is drawn from a study of blood T cell repertoires in COVID-19. Overall study: Acute and convalescent COVID-19 samples came from the United States, Italy and Spain. Sources were T cells, B-cell-depleted T cells, or PBMCs; the material itself was cDNA or gDNA.

In the original processing: Cell counts per sample came from amplifying reference gene primers. Libraries were prepared by immunoSEQ multiplex PCR; TCRdb keeps only in-frame clonotypes and omits some of them. V and J calls and clone size follow that table, whereas D and trimming were derived from the DNA. The sample has 65,000 to 70,000 clones; 80% to 90% are singletons. CDR1 and CDR2 (germline): KGHSH, LQKENI. This CDR3 is built from 15 residues. Trimming at V came to 4 bases and at J to 4 bases, leaving 9 bases not matched to a gene. The chain recombines TRBV18 with TRBJ2-7; 8 nucleotides line up with TRBD1. Material for sequencing was peripheral blood. This clonotype was sampled from an older woman with acute or convalescent COVID-19. The CDR3 bases are TGTGCCAGCTCACGCCGGGACAGGTCCTTATACGAGCAGTACTTC. Protein sequence: CASSRRDRSLYEQYF.